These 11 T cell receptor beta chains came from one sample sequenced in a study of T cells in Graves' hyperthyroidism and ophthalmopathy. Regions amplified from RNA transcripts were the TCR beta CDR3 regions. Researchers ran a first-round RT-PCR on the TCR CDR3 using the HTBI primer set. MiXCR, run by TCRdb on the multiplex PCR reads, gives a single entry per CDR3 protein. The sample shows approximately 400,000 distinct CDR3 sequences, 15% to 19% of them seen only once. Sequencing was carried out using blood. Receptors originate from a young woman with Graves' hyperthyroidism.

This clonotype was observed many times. The CDR3 loop reads CASSPRGRNNEQFF. The CDR3 DNA reads as TGTGCCAGCAGTCCGCGGGGACGGAACAATGAGCAGTTCTTC. The chain is built from TRBV12-3 or TRBV12-4 and TRBJ2-1, with D perhaps matching TRBD2 (6 bases). CDR3 length equals 14 residues. V was pared by 5 bases and J by 5 bases, with 13 bases between.

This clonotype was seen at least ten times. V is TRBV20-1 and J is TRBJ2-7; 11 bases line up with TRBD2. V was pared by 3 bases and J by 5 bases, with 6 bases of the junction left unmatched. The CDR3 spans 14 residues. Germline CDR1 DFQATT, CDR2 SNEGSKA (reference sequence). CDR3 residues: CSARRLAGHHEQYF. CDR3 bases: TGCAGTGCTAGGCGACTAGCGGGACATCACGAGCAGTACTTC.

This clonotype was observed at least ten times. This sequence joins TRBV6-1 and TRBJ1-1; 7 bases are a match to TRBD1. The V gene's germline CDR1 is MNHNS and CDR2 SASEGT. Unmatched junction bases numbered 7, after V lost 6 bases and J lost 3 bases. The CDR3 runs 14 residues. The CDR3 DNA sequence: TGTGCCAGCAGCGACGACAGGGAGGACACTGAAGCTTTCTTT. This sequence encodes CASSDDREDTEAFF.

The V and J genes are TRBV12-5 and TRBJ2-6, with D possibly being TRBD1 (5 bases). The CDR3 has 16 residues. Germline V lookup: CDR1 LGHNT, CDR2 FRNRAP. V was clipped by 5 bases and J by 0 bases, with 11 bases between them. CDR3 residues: CASGASGFSGANVLTF. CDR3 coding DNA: TGTGCTAGTGGTGCCTCAGGGTTCTCTGGGGCCAACGTCCTGACTTTC.

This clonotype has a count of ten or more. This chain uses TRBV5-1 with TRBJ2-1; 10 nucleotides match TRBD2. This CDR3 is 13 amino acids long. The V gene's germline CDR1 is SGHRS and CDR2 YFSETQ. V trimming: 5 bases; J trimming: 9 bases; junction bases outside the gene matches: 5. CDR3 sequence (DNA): TGCGCCAGCAGGGCTAGCGGGAGCGGTGAGCAGTTCTTC. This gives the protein CASRASGSGEQFF.

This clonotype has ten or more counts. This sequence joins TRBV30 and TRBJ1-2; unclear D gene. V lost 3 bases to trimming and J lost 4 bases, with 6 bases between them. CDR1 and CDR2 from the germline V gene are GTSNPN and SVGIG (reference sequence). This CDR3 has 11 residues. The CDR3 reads CAWSVIYGYTF. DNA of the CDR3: TGTGCCTGGAGCGTTATCTATGGCTACACCTTC.

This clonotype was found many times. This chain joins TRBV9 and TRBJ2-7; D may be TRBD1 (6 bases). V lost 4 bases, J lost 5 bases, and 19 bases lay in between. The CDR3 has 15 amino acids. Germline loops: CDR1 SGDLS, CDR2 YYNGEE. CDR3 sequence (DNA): TGTGCCAGCAGCACTGAGGGGACAATTGGCCACGAGCAGTACTTC. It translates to CASSTEGTIGHEQYF.

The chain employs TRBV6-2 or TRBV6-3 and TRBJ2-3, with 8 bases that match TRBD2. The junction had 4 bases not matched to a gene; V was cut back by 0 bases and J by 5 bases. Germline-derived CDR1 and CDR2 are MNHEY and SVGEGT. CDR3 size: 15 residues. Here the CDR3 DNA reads TGTGCCAGCAGTTACTCGCGGGAGGAGGGAGATACGCAGTATTTT. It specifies CASSYSREEGDTQYF.

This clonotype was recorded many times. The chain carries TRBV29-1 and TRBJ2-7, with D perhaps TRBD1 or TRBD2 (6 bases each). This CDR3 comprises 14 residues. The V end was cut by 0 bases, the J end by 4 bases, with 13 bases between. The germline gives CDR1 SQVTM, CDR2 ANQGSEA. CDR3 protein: CSVEDDGGGYEQYF. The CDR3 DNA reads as TGCAGCGTTGAAGATGACGGGGGCGGATACGAGCAGTACTTC.

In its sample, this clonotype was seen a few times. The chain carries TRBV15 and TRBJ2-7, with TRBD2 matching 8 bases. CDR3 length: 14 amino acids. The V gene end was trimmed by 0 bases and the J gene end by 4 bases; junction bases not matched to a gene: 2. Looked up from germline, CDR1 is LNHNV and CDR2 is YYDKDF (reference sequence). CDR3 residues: CATSRDRGGYEQYF. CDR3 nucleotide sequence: TGTGCCACCAGCAGAGATCGGGGGGGATACGAGCAGTACTTC.

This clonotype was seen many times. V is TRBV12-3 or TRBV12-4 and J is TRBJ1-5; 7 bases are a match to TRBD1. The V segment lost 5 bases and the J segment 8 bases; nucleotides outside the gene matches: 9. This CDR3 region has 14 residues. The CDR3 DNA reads TGTGCCAGCAGTGGGACGGAGGGGGCCAAGCCCCAGCATTTT. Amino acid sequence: CASSGTEGAKPQHF.